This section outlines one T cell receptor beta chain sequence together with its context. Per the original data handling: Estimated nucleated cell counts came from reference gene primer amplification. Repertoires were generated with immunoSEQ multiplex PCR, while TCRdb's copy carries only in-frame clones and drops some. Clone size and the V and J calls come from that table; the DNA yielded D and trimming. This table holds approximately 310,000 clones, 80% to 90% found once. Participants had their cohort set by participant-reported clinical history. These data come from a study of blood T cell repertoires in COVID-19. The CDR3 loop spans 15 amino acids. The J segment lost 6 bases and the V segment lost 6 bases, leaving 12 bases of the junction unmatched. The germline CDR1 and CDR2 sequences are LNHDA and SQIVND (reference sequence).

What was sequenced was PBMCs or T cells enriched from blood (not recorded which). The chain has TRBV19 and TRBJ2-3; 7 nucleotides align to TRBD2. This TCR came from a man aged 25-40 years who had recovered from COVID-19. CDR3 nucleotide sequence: TGTGCCAGTAGGGGGACTAAATTATTTACCGATACGCAGTATTTT. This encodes CASRGTKLFTDTQYF.